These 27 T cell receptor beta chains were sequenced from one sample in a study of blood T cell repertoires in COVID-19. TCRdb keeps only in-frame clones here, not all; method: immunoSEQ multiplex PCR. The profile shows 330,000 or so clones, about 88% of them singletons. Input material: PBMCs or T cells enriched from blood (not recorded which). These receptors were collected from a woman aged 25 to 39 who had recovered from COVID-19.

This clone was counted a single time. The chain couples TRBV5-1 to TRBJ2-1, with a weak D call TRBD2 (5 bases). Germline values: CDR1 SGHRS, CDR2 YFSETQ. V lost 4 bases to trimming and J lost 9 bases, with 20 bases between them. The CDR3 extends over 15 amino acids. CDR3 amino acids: CASSLRGYLGFEQFF. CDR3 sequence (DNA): TGCGCCAGCAGCCTACGAGGGTACCTCGGATTTGAGCAGTTCTTC.

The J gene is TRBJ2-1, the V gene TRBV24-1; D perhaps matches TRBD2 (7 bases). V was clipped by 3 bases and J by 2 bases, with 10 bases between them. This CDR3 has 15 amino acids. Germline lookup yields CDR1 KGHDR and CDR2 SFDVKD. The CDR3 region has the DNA TGTGCCACCAGTGATCGGGGGGCCCCCTACAATGAGCAGTTCTTC. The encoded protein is CATSDRGAPYNEQFF.

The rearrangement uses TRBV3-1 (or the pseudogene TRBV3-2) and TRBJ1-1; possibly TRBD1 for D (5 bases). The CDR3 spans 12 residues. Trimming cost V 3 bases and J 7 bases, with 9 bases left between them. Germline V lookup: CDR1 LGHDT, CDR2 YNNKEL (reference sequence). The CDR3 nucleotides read TGTGCCAGCAGCCAGGGGCGCGGTGAAGCTTTCTTT. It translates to CASSQGRGEAFF.

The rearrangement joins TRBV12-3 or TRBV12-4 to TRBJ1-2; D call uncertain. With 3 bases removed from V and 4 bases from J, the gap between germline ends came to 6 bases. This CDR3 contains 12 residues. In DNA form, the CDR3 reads TGTGCCAGCAGTTTGAGTATCTATGGCTACACCTTC. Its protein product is CASSLSIYGYTF.

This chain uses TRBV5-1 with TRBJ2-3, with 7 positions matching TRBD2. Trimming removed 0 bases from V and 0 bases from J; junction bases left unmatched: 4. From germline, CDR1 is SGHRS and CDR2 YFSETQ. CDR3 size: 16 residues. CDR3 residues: CASSLGAGPSTDTQYF. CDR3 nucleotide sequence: TGCGCCAGCAGCTTGGGAGCGGGACCAAGCACAGATACGCAGTATTTT.

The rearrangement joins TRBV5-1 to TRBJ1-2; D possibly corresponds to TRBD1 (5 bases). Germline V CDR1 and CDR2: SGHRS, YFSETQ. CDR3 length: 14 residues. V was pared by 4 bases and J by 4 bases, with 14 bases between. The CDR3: CASSGMEGSYGYTF. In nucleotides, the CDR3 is TGCGCCAGCAGCGGTATGGAGGGGTCCTATGGCTACACCTTC.

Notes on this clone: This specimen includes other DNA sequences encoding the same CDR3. Here the CDR3 reads CASSLGQGGTGELFF. The CDR3, as DNA: TGTGCCAGCAGCTTAGGACAGGGTGGAACCGGGGAGCTGTTTTTT. The rearrangement uses TRBV7-6 and TRBJ2-2, with 7 bases aligning to TRBD1. Trimming took 1 base from V and 5 from J; bases not matched to a gene: 4. This CDR3 region has 15 residues. In germline, CDR1 is SGHVS, CDR2 FNYEAQ.

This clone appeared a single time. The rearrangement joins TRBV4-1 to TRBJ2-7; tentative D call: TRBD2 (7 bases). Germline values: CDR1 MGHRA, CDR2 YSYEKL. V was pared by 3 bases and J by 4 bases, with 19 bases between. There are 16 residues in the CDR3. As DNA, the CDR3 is TGCGCCAGCAGCCACAGATTAGGGGGAGCGGGATACGAGCAGTACTTC. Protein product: CASSHRLGGAGYEQYF.

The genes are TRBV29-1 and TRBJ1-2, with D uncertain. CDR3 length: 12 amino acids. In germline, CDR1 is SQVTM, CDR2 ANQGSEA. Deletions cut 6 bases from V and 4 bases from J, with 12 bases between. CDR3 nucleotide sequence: TGCAGCGTCATAACGACGGGCTATGGCTACACCTTC. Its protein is CSVITTGYGYTF.

DNA of the CDR3: TGTGCCAGCAGTTCCCTGACAGGGGGCGCGATCTATGGCTACACCTTC. Amino acids: CASSSLTGGAIYGYTF. This chain uses TRBV27 with TRBJ1-2, with 10 bases identical to TRBD1. Germline lookup yields CDR1 MNHEY and CDR2 SMNVEV (reference sequence). CDR3 length: 16 amino acids. After removal of 4 bases from V and 4 bases from J, the junction contained 9 bases not matched to a gene.

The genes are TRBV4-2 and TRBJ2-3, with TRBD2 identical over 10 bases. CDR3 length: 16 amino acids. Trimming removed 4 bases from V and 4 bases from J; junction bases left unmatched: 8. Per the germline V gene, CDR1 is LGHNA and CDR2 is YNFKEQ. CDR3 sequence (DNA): TGTGCCAGCAGCCCTGGGGCTAGCGGGAGCCCAGATACGCAGTATTTT. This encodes CASSPGASGSPDTQYF.

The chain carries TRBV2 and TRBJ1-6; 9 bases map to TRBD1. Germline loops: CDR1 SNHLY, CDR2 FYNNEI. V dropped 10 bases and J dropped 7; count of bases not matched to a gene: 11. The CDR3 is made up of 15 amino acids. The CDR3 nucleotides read TGTGCCACCTCAGGGGACAGGGTGGGCAATTCACCCCTCCACTTT. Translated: CATSGDRVGNSPLHF. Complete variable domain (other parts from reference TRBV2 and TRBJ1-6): EPEVTQTPSHQVTQMGQEVILRCVPISNHLYFYWYRQILGQKVEFLVSFYNNEISEKSEIFDDQFSVERPDGSNFTLKIRSTKLEDSAMYFCATSGDRVGNSPLHFGNGTRLTVT.

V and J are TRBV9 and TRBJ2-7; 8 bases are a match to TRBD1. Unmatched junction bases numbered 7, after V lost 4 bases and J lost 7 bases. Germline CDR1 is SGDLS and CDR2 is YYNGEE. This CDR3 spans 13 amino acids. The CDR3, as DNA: TGTGCCAGCAGCCTAGGACAGGGCGGGGAGCAGTACTTC. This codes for CASSLGQGGEQYF. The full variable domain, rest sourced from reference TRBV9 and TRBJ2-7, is DSGVTQTPKHLITATGQRVTLRCSPRSGDLSVYWYQQSLDQGLQFLIQYYNGEERAKGNILERFSAQQFPDLHSELNLSSLELGDSALYFCASSLGQGGEQYFGPGTRLTVT.

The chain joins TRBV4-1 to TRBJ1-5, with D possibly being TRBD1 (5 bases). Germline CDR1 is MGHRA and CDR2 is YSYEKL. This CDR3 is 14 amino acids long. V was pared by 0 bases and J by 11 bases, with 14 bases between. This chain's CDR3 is CASSQEPGLPAQHF. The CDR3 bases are TGCGCCAGCAGCCAAGAACCAGGGCTTCCCGCCCAGCATTTT.

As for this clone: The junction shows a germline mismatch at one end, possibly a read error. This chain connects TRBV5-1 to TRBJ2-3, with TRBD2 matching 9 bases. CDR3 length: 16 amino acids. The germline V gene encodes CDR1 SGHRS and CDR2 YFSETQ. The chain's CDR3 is CASTLGLAGVTDTQYF. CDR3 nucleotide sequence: TGCGCCAGCACCTTGGGGTTAGCGGGGGTCACAGATACGCAGTATTTT. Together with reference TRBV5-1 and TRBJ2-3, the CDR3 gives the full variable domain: KAGVTQTPRYLIKTRGQQVTLSCSPISGHRSVSWYQQTPGQGLQFLFEYFSETQRNKGNFPGRFSGRQFSNSRSEMNVSTLELGDSALYLCASTLGLAGVTDTQYFGPGTRLTVL.

The CDR3 protein is CASSLSGTWYGYTF. The CDR3, as DNA: TGTGCCAGCAGTCTTTCCGGGACTTGGTATGGCTACACCTTC. The rearrangement links TRBV28 to TRBJ1-2, with TRBD1 as a possible D gene (5 bases). Trimming stripped 5 bases from V and 5 bases from J, with 15 bases between. The CDR3 covers 14 residues. Per the germline V gene, CDR1 is MDHEN and CDR2 is SYDVKM.

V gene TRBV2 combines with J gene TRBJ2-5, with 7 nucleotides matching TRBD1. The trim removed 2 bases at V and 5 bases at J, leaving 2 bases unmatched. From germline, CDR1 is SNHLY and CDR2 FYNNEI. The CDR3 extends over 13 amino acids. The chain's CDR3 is CASSESGGETQYF. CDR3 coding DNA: TGTGCCAGCAGTGAATCAGGGGGTGAGACCCAGTACTTC.

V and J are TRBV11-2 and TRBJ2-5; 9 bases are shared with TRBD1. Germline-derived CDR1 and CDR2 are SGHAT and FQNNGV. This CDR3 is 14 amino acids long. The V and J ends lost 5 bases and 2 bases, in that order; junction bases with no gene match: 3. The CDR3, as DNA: TGTGCCAGCAGCGTCGGACAGGGGCAAGAGACCCAGTACTTC. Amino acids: CASSVGQGQETQYF.

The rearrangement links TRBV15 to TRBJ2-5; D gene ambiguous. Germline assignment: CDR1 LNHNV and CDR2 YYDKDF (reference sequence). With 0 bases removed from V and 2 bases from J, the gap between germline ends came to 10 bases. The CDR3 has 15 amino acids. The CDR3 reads CATSRDTSRQETQYF. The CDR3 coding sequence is TGTGCCACCAGCAGAGATACTTCGCGACAAGAGACCCAGTACTTC.

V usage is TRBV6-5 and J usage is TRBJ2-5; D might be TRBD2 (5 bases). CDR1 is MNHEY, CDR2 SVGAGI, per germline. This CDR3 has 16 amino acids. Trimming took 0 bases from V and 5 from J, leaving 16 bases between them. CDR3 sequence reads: CASSYSEGSVRETQYF. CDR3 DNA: TGTGCCAGCAGTTACTCTGAGGGTTCCGTCCGGGAGACCCAGTACTTC.

The CDR3 nucleotides read TGTGCCAGCAGCTCCGAAGCTCCCTCCGAGCAGTACTTC. This gives the protein CASSSEAPSEQYF. This rearrangement joins TRBV11-2 to TRBJ2-7; D ambiguous. Germline CDR1 and CDR2: SGHAT and FQNNGV. The CDR3 is 13 amino acids. V gave up 4 bases and J gave up 6 bases, with 13 bases separating them.

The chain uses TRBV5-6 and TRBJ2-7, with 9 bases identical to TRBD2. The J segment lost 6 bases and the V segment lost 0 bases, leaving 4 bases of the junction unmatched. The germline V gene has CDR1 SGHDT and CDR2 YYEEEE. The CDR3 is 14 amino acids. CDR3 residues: CASSLVSGSGEQYF. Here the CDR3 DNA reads TGTGCCAGCAGCTTGGTTAGCGGGAGCGGCGAGCAGTACTTC.

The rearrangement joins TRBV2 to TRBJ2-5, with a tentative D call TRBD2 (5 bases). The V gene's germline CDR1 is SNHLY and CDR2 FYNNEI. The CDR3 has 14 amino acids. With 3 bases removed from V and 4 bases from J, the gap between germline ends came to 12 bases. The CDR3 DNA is TGTGCCAGCAGTGAGAACTCCGAGGGAGAGACCCAGTACTTC. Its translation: CASSENSEGETQYF.

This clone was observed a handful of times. CDR3 region: CASSYSDRKETQYF. In nucleotides, the CDR3 is TGTGCCAGCAGTTACTCGGACAGAAAAGAGACCCAGTACTTC. The chain employs TRBV6-5 and TRBJ2-5; perhaps TRBD1 as D (6 bases). The germline V and J ends were trimmed by 0 bases and 3 bases, with 8 bases remaining between them. This CDR3 has 14 residues. CDR1 is MNHEY, CDR2 SVGAGI, per germline.

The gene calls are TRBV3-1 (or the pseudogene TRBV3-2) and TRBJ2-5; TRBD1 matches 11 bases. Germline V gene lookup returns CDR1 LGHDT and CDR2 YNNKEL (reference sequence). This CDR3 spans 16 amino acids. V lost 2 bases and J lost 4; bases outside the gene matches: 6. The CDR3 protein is CASSQTGGTGGETQYF. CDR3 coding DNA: TGTGCCAGCAGCCAAACTGGCGGGACAGGGGGAGAGACCCAGTACTTC.

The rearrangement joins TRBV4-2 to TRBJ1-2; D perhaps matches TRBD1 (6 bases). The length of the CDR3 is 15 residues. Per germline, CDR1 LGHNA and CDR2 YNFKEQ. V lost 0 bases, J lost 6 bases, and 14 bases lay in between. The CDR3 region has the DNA TGTGCCAGCAGCCAAGATCGGGGGGGCATTGATGGCTACACCTTC. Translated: CASSQDRGGIDGYTF.

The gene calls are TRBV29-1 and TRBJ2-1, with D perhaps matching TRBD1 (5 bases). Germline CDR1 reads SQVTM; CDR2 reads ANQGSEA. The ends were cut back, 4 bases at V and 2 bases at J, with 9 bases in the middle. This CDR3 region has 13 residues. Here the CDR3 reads CSVGGEPYNEQFF. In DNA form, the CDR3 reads TGCAGCGTTGGGGGCGAACCCTACAATGAGCAGTTCTTC.